These 12 T cell receptor beta chains came from one sample sequenced in a study of blood T cell repertoires in COVID-19. The assay was immunoSEQ multiplex PCR, and TCRdb's table has in-frame clones only and misses some. Among about 200,000 clones, around nine tenths were seen once, and the ten largest hold 4%. The specimen sequenced was PBMCs or T cells enriched from blood (not recorded which). All receptors come from a woman in her 30s with acute COVID-19.

The chain employs TRBV6-5 and TRBJ1-4, with no clear D. The CDR3 spans 15 residues. The V and J ends lost 0 bases and 6 bases respectively, with 11 bases between them. Germline CDR1 and CDR2: MNHEY and SVGAGI. CDR3 bases: TGTGCCAGCAGTTACTCAGGGAGGATGGATGAAAAACTGTTTTTT. It specifies CASSYSGRMDEKLFF.

The V and J genes are TRBV11-2 and TRBJ1-2, with D possibly TRBD1 on 5 matching bases. Germline lookup yields CDR1 SGHAT and CDR2 FQNNGV. V was trimmed by 1 base and J by 1 base, leaving 13 bases between them. CDR3 length: 16 amino acids. The DNA of the CDR3 is TGTGCCAGCAGCTTAGGTCGGGGGGAATATAACTATGGCTACACCTTC. Translated, it gives CASSLGRGEYNYGYTF.

The J gene is TRBJ2-1, the V gene TRBV30; 8 positions agree with TRBD2. There are 13 residues in the CDR3. J gave up 9 bases and V 8 bases, and 12 bases lay outside the gene matches. Looked up from germline, CDR1 is GTSNPN and CDR2 is SVGIG (reference sequence). The CDR3 sequence is CAIGRGGEVEQFF. The CDR3 DNA sequence: TGTGCCATCGGACGGGGGGGGGAGGTTGAGCAGTTCTTC. Drawing the rest from reference TRBV30 and TRBJ2-1, the complete variable domain is SQTIHQWPATLVQPVGSPLSLECTVEGTSNPNLYWYRQAAGRGLQLLFYSVGIGQISSEVPQNLSASRPQDRQFILSSKKLLLSDSGFYLCAIGRGGEVEQFFGPGTRLTVL.

The chain uses TRBV28 and TRBJ2-7; 7 bases are shared with TRBD2. The germline CDR1 and CDR2 sequences are MDHEN and SYDVKM. Unmatched junction bases numbered 7, after V lost 6 bases and J lost 2 bases. CDR3 length: 14 amino acids. This CDR3 reads CASSGGLQPYEQYF. CDR3 sequence (DNA): TGTGCCAGCAGCGGGGGACTACAGCCCTACGAGCAGTACTTC.

The chain has TRBV19 and TRBJ1-2; unclear D gene. Trimming pared 7 bases from V and 2 bases from J, leaving 11 bases between. The CDR3 length is 13 residues. Germline V gene data show CDR1 as LNHDA and CDR2 as SQIVND (reference sequence). CDR3 in DNA: TGTGCCAGTACTCAGATTCTCAACTATGGCTACACCTTC. Translated: CASTQILNYGYTF.

As regards this clone: The junction departs from the called germline gene at one end, perhaps through a read error. This chain uses TRBV7-9 with TRBJ1-2, with 10 bases lining up with TRBD1. The CDR3 sequence is 14 residues long. CDR1 is SEHNR and CDR2 is FQNEAQ in the germline V gene (reference sequence). Here the CDR3 reads CASNPSGTGDPLEF. CDR3 sequence (DNA): TGTGCCAGCAACCCCTCCGGGACAGGGGATCCATTAGAGTTC.

This rearrangement joins TRBV29-1 to TRBJ1-2, with TRBD1 as a possible D gene (6 bases). Trimming removed 6 bases at V and 2 bases at J, with 16 bases between. CDR1 SQVTM and CDR2 ANQGSEA come from the germline V gene. The CDR3 sequence is 14 residues long. The CDR3 protein is CSVEQNRVNYGYTF. In DNA, the CDR3 is TGCAGCGTGGAGCAAAACAGGGTCAACTATGGCTACACCTTC.

The chain has TRBV12-5 and TRBJ1-2; D possibly corresponds to TRBD1 (6 bases). This CDR3 region has 14 residues. V was cut by 6 bases and J by 1 base, with 12 bases left in between. Germline CDR1 reads LGHNT; CDR2 reads FRNRAP. CDR3 DNA sequence: TGTGCTAGTGGCCGGGACACGCTTAACTATGGCTACACCTTC. As protein: CASGRDTLNYGYTF.

The chain joins TRBV25-1 to TRBJ1-2; D remains unclear. This CDR3 is 13 amino acids long. The V gene's germline CDR1 is MGHDK and CDR2 SYGVNS. The V and J ends lost 5 bases and 4 bases respectively, with 11 bases between them. The CDR3 nucleotides are TGTGCCAGCAGTCCATCGGGTGTCTATGGCTACACCTTC. It encodes CASSPSGVYGYTF.

This clone was seen only a few times. This chain uses TRBV11-2 with TRBJ2-2; no clear D gene. This CDR3 contains 14 residues. Germline V lookup: CDR1 SGHAT, CDR2 FQNNGV. V lost 5 bases, J lost 7 bases, and 14 bases lay in between. CDR3 residues: CASSPLGSSGELFF. The DNA for the CDR3 is TGTGCCAGCAGCCCCCTCGGGTCCAGCGGGGAGCTGTTTTTT.

This sequence joins TRBV7-2 and TRBJ2-1; TRBD1 matches 7 bases. V shed 5 bases, J shed 0 bases, and the junction held 4 bases outside the gene matches. This CDR3 is 15 amino acids long. Looked up from germline, CDR1 is SGHTA and CDR2 is FQGNSA. The CDR3 DNA reads as TGTGCCAGCAGCAAACAGGGGTCCTCCTACAATGAGCAGTTCTTC. Translation gives CASSKQGSSYNEQFF.

The V gene is TRBV6-2 or TRBV6-3, the J gene TRBJ2-2; D is uncertain. The V end was cut by 3 bases, the J end by 7 bases, with 9 bases between. The CDR3 consists of 13 residues. CDR1 and CDR2 (germline): MNHEY, SVGEGT. In DNA form, the CDR3 reads TGTGCCAGCAGTTATCGTGGCAGCGGGGAGCTGTTTTTT. Translated: CASSYRGSGELFF.